This TCR beta chain was sequenced during a study of prognosis after radiotherapy for stage I lung cancer. Study-wide findings and caveats: Among expanded TCR clones, tumor specificity was not determined.

This CDR3 has 17 amino acids. From germline, CDR1 is SGHNT and CDR2 YENEEA. All patients, having had no prior chemotherapy, radiotherapy or other malignancies, were node-negative on CT and PET/CT. The genomic DNA TCR beta CDR3 region underwent two rounds of multiplex PCR. Amplification during the initial PCR round employed primers specific to each TRBV and TRBJ gene. One entry per CDR3 protein, called by TCRdb with MiXCR from the multiplex PCR reads. This sample has 25,000 to 30,000 distinct CDR3 sequences; roughly 30% occur once, and the top ten carry 9.5% to 13%. Note on this clonotype: Its antigen is not identified. At one end, the junction sequence differs from germline, possibly due to a read error.

Sequenced here: PBMCs, sampled before or after stereotactic body radiation therapy (not recorded which). This TCR was sampled from a donor aged 50 or older with non-small cell lung cancer. The chain is built from TRBV11-3 and TRBJ2-2; D might be TRBD1 or TRBD2, each matching 5 bases. The CDR3, as DNA: TGTGCCAGCACCCTGGGGCTAGGACTGACGGACACCGGGGAGCTGGTTTTT. Protein product: CASTLGLGLTDTGELVF.